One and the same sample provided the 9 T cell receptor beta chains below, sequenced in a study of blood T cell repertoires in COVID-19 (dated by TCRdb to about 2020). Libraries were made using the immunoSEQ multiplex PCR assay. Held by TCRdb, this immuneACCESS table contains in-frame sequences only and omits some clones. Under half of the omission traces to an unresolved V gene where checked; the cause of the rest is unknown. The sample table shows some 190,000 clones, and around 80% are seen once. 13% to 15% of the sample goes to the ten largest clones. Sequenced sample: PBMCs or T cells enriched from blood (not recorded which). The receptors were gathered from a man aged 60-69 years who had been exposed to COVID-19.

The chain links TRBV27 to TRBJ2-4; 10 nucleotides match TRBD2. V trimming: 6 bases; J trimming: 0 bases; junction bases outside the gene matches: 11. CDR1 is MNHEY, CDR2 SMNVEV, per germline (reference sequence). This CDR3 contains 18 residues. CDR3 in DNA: TGTGCCAGCAGGCCTCTAGCGGGGGCTAACCTAGCCAAAAACATTCAGTACTTC. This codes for CASRPLAGANLAKNIQYF.

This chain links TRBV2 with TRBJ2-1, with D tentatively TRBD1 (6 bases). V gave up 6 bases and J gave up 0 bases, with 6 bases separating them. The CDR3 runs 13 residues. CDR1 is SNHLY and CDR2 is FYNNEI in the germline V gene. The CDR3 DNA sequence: TGTGCCAGCAGACAGGGCTCCTACAATGAGCAGTTCTTC. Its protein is CASRQGSYNEQFF. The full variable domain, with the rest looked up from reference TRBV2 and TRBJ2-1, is EPEVTQTPSHQVTQMGQEVILRCVPISNHLYFYWYRQILGQKVEFLVSFYNNEISEKSEIFDDQFSVERPDGSNFTLKIRSTKLEDSAMYFCASRQGSYNEQFFGPGTRLTVL.

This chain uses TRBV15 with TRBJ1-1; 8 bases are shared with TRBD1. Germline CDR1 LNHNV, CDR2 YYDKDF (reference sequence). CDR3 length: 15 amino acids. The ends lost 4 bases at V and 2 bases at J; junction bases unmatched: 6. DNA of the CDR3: TGTGCCACCAGCACGTTTTCAGGGGGCAACACTGAAGCTTTCTTT. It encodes CATSTFSGGNTEAFF. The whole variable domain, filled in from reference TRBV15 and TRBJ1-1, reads DAMVIQNPRYQVTQFGKPVTLSCSQTLNHNVMYWYQQKSSQAPKLLFHYYDKDFNNEADTPDNFQSRRPNTSFCFLDIRSPGLGDTAMYLCATSTFSGGNTEAFFGQGTRLTVV.

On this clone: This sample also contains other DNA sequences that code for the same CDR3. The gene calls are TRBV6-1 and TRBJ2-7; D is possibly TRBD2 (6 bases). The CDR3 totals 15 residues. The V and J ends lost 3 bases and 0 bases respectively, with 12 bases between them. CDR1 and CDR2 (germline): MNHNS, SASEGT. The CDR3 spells CASSEEAGSSYEQYF. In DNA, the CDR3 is TGTGCCAGCAGTGAGGAGGCCGGGAGCTCCTACGAGCAGTACTTC.

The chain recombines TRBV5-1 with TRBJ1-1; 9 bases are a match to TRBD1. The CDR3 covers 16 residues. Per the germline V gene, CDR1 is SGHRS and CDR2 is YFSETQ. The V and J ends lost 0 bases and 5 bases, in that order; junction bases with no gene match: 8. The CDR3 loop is CASSLALQGAHTEAFF. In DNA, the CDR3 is TGCGCCAGCAGCTTGGCCTTACAGGGGGCGCATACTGAAGCTTTCTTT.

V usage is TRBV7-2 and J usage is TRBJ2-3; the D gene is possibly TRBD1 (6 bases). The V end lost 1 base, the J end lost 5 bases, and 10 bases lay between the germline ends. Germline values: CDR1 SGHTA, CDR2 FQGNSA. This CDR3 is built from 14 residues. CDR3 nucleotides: TGTGCCAGCAGCTTAGTTAGCAGGGGAGATACGCAGTATTTT. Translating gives CASSLVSRGDTQYF.

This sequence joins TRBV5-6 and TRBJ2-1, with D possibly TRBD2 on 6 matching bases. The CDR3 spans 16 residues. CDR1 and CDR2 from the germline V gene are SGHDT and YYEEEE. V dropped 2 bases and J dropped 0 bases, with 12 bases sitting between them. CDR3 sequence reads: CASSFSGPSSYNEQFF. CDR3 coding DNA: TGTGCCAGCAGCTTTAGCGGACCAAGCTCCTACAATGAGCAGTTCTTC.

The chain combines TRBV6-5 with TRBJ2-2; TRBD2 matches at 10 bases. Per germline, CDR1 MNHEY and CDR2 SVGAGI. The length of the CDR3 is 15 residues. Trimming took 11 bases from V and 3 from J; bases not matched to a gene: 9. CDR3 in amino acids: CAGKSGRADTGELFF. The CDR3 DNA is TGTGCCGGAAAGAGCGGGAGGGCGGACACCGGGGAGCTGTTTTTT.

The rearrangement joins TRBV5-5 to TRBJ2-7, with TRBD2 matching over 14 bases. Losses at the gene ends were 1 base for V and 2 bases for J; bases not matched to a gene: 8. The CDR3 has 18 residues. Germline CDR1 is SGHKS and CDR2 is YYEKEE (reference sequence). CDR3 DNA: TGTGCCAGCAGCTTGTATGGGACTAGCGGGAGCGCACCCTACGAGCAGTACTTC. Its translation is CASSLYGTSGSAPYEQYF.